These 8 T cell receptor beta chains were sequenced from one sample in a study of blood T cell repertoires in COVID-19. Generated by immunoSEQ multiplex PCR, the TCRdb table keeps only in-frame clones and is missing some. The profile shows 200,000 to 250,000 clones, approximately 78% of them singletons. Sequenced material: peripheral blood. These receptor sequences come from a woman older than 75 with COVID-19, enrolled during active disease.

CDR3 amino acids: CASSSPRGGGTEAFF. CDR3 in DNA: TGTGCCAGCAGCTCCCCGCGGGGAGGAGGCACTGAAGCTTTCTTT. The chain has TRBV9 and TRBJ1-1, with D hard to call. Trimming stripped 4 bases from V and 4 bases from J, with 17 bases between. The CDR3 covers 15 residues. CDR1 and CDR2 (germline): SGDLS, YYNGEE.

The chain joins TRBV5-1 to TRBJ1-2; maybe TRBD1 (6 bases). Germline V gives CDR1 SGHRS, CDR2 YFSETQ. The CDR3 spans 14 residues. The V gene lost 4 bases and the J gene lost 7 bases, with 17 bases spanning the gap. The CDR3 loop is CASSLGTGGLGYTF. The DNA of the CDR3 is TGCGCCAGCAGCCTCGGTACGGGGGGCCTTGGCTACACCTTC.

The CDR3 region is CATGGYPVGTGELFF. The CDR3 DNA follows: TGTGCCACCGGGGGCTACCCGGTGGGCACCGGGGAGCTGTTTTTT. J is TRBJ2-2 and V is TRBV24-1; D might be TRBD1 (6 bases). The CDR3 contains 15 residues. Germline CDR1 KGHDR, CDR2 SFDVKD. Trimming cost V 9 bases and J 4 bases, with 17 bases left between them.

V usage is TRBV2 and J usage is TRBJ2-3; TRBD2 aligns across 9 bases. Losses at the gene ends were 8 bases for V and 0 bases for J; bases not matched to a gene: 3. The CDR3 spans 14 residues. Germline CDR1 reads SNHLY; CDR2 reads FYNNEI. CDR3 protein: CASGGLASTDTQYF. The CDR3 bases are TGTGCCAGCGGGGGACTAGCCAGCACAGATACGCAGTATTTT.

A remark on this clone: Different DNA sequences within this sample yield the same CDR3. This chain joins TRBV5-1 and TRBJ2-7; perhaps TRBD2 as D (5 bases). Germline V gene lookup returns CDR1 SGHRS and CDR2 YFSETQ. Trimming stripped 0 bases from V and 1 base from J, with 8 bases between. This CDR3 is built from 14 residues. Written as DNA, the CDR3 is TGCGCCAGCAGCTTGGCGCCGGGATCCTACGAGCAGTACTTC. Translating gives CASSLAPGSYEQYF.

This clone was observed a handful of times. The chain is built from TRBV3-1 (or the pseudogene TRBV3-2) and TRBJ1-6; no clear D gene. Trimming shortened V by 4 bases and J by 7 bases, and 5 bases separated the two germline ends. CDR1 and CDR2 (germline): LGHDT, YNNKEL (reference sequence). This CDR3 comprises 12 residues. The chain's CDR3 is CASSRLNSPLHF. In DNA form, the CDR3 reads TGTGCCAGCAGCCGACTGAATTCACCCCTCCACTTT.

The CDR3, as DNA: TGCAGCGGCGGACGACAGGGGGCGATGGATAGGGGTGAAGCTTTCTTT. Amino acid sequence: CSGGRQGAMDRGEAFF. The chain couples TRBV29-1 to TRBJ1-1; 10 bases map to TRBD1. The trim removed 7 bases at V and 7 bases at J, leaving 18 bases unmatched. Germline CDR1 is SQVTM and CDR2 is ANQGSEA. The CDR3 extends over 16 amino acids. Full variable domain (rest looked up from reference TRBV29-1 and TRBJ1-1): SAVISQKPSRDICQRGTSLTIQCQVDSQVTMMFWYRQQPGQSLTLIATANQGSEATYESGFVIDKFPISRPNLTFSTLTVSNMSPEDSSIYLCSGGRQGAMDRGEAFFGQGTRLTVV.

This chain joins TRBV18 and TRBJ1-6; D is possibly TRBD1 (5 bases). Looked up from germline, CDR1 is KGHSH and CDR2 is LQKENI. Deletions cut 3 bases from V and 5 bases from J, with 17 bases between. The CDR3 is 17 residues long. This chain's CDR3 is CASSPLGRGGNNSPLHF. In DNA form, the CDR3 reads TGTGCCAGCTCACCCCTTGGGAGGGGCGGGAATAATTCACCCCTCCACTTT.